The 11 T cell receptor beta chains below all came from one sample that was sequenced in a study of blood T cell repertoires in COVID-19. Repertoires were generated with immunoSEQ multiplex PCR, while TCRdb's copy carries only in-frame clones and drops some. Altogether about 300,000 clones are present, approximately 84% being singletons, with the ten largest covering almost 1.5%. Sequencing was carried out using peripheral blood. All receptors come from a human donor with COVID-19, enrolled during active disease. The donor label of this sample is uncertain.

V gene TRBV19 combines with J gene TRBJ1-5; D may be TRBD1 (5 bases). Trimming stripped 7 bases from V and 10 bases from J, with 20 bases between. The CDR3 covers 14 residues. In germline, CDR1 is LNHDA, CDR2 SQIVND (reference sequence). The CDR3 nucleotides read TGTGCCAGTAACCCCCAGGTAGGGGCCCAACCCCAGCATTTT. Translating it yields CASNPQVGAQPQHF.

This rearrangement joins TRBV5-1 to TRBJ2-7; D is possibly TRBD1 (5 bases). V was clipped by 5 bases and J by 4 bases, with 16 bases between them. Germline assignment: CDR1 SGHRS and CDR2 YFSETQ. CDR3 length: 14 residues. CDR3 coding DNA: TGCGCCAGCAGATATCAGGGATTGGCGTACGAGCAGTACTTC. The encoded protein is CASRYQGLAYEQYF.

This clone was seen just once. The chain carries TRBV28 and TRBJ1-6; 8 nucleotides agree with TRBD1. V dropped 7 bases and J dropped 5; count of bases not matched to a gene: 4. CDR1 and CDR2 from the germline V gene are MDHEN and SYDVKM. The CDR3 spans 14 residues. CDR3 amino acids: CASTAGQDNSPLHF. The CDR3 DNA reads TGTGCCAGCACCGCGGGACAGGATAATTCACCCCTCCACTTT.

This clone has just a few counts. The V call is TRBV10-3, the J call TRBJ1-4, with unresolved D. Trimming stripped 4 bases from V and 4 bases from J, with 13 bases between. The CDR3 extends over 15 amino acids. Germline V gene lookup returns CDR1 ENHRY and CDR2 SYGVKD. The CDR3, as DNA: TGTGCCATCAGTGCCGCCGACATGGGTAATGAAAAACTGTTTTTT. It yields the protein CAISAADMGNEKLFF.

This clone appeared once. This chain links TRBV7-8 with TRBJ2-5; D is perhaps TRBD2 (6 bases). CDR3 size: 14 residues. Germline values: CDR1 SGHVS, CDR2 FQNEAQ. Deletions cut 6 bases from V and 5 bases from J, with 16 bases between. For the CDR3, the DNA is TGTGCCAGCAGTCCCTCTAGCGAGGGCGAGACCCAGTACTTC. It is translated as CASSPSSEGETQYF.

This clone was detected only once. The V and J genes are TRBV12-3 or TRBV12-4 and TRBJ1-2, with D tentatively TRBD1 (5 bases). The CDR3 is made up of 13 amino acids. Trimming stripped 3 bases from V and 6 bases from J, with 11 bases between. The DNA of the CDR3 is TGTGCCAGCAGTTTCAGCAGGGTGGATGGCTACACCTTC. Its translation: CASSFSRVDGYTF.

The chain couples TRBV5-1 to TRBJ1-1; unclear D gene. Germline CDR1 reads SGHRS; CDR2 reads YFSETQ. The CDR3 runs to 13 residues. V lost 0 bases, J lost 7 bases, and 10 bases lay in between. In DNA, the CDR3 is TGCGCCAGCAGCTTGGTACTCGAGAGTGAAGCTTTCTTT. Translated: CASSLVLESEAFF.

The chain has TRBV7-2 and TRBJ2-7, with D maybe TRBD2 (5 bases). The CDR3 consists of 15 residues. The V gene's germline CDR1 is SGHTA and CDR2 FQGNSA. V was pared by 2 bases and J by 3 bases, with 14 bases between. This CDR3 is CASSLRAGTSYEQYF. The CDR3 nucleotides read TGTGCCAGCAGCTTAAGGGCAGGAACTAGCTACGAGCAGTACTTC.

The V and J genes are TRBV5-1 and TRBJ1-2, with a weak D call TRBD1 (6 bases). Germline loops: CDR1 SGHRS, CDR2 YFSETQ. This CDR3 has 14 residues. Trimming shortened V by 5 bases and J by 6 bases, and 17 bases separated the two germline ends. The CDR3 loop is CASRPQGMVDGYTF. The CDR3 bases are TGCGCCAGCAGGCCGCAGGGGATGGTGGATGGCTACACCTTC. The full variable domain, its missing parts supplied by reference TRBV5-1 and TRBJ1-2, is KAGVTQTPRYLIKTRGQQVTLSCSPISGHRSVSWYQQTPGQGLQFLFEYFSETQRNKGNFPGRFSGRQFSNSRSEMNVSTLELGDSALYLCASRPQGMVDGYTFGSGTRLTVV.

This clone was picked up a small number of times. This chain joins TRBV7-9 and TRBJ2-1, with D tentatively TRBD2 (5 bases). The germline V gene encodes CDR1 SEHNR and CDR2 FQNEAQ (reference sequence). V was cut by 1 base and J by 0 bases, with 7 bases left in between. This CDR3 spans 15 amino acids. As DNA, the CDR3 is TGTGCCAGCAGCTTAGATGGGAGCTCCTACAATGAGCAGTTCTTC. Amino acid sequence: CASSLDGSSYNEQFF.

This clone has a handful of counts. The chain employs TRBV21-1 and TRBJ2-2; the D call in the table, TRBD1, was not verified against the DNA. TRBV21-1 is assigned pseudogene status. The CDR3 totals 13 residues. The DNA for the CDR3 is TGTGCCAGCAGCAGGGGGCCCACCGGGGAGCTGTTTTTT. Protein product: CASSRGPTGELFF.